One and the same sample provided the 17 T cell receptor beta chains below, sequenced in a study of breast tumors, draining lymph nodes, adjacent tissues. One entry per CDR3 protein results from TCRdb running MiXCR on the multiplex PCR reads. The data hold approximately 130,000 distinct CDR3 sequences, with 20% to 25% observed a single time. Breast cancer patients provided tissue from their axillary draining lymph nodes. Sequenced input: axillary lymph node tissue. Receptors were obtained from a female donor with breast cancer. Some clones in this sample may be carry-over from other donors' samples.

At least ten counts were recorded for this clonotype. V usage is TRBV4-3 and J usage is TRBJ1-2; TRBD1 is a possible D gene (6 bases). The CDR3 runs to 13 residues. V lost 7 bases and J lost 4, with 13 bases in between. The germline V gene has CDR1 LGHNA and CDR2 YSLEER. The CDR3 nucleotides are TGCGCCAGCACCCGGGGGCGGGGCTATGGCTACACCTTC. Amino acid sequence: CASTRGRGYGYTF.

This chain uses TRBV2 with TRBJ2-1, with D perhaps TRBD1 (5 bases). The V and J ends lost 4 bases and 9 bases respectively, with 7 bases between them. Germline V gene sequence: CDR1 SNHLY, CDR2 FYNNEI. CDR3 length: 11 residues. In nucleotides, the CDR3 is TGTGCCAGCAGTGGACAGAGTGAGCAGTTCTTC. It specifies CASSGQSEQFF.

Note on this clonotype: The junction departs from the called germline gene at one end, perhaps through a read error. V is TRBV11-2 and J is TRBJ2-7; tentative D call: TRBD2 (6 bases). This CDR3 is 18 amino acids long. The V gene's germline CDR1 is SGHAT and CDR2 FQNNGV. CDR3 region: CTSSLAWGVETMRYEQYF. DNA for the CDR3: TGTACCAGCAGCTTAGCTTGGGGGGTGGAGACAATGAGATACGAGCAGTACTTC.

This clonotype was detected many times. This rearrangement joins TRBV15 to TRBJ2-3; the match to TRBD2 covers 7 bases. CDR3 length: 15 amino acids. Germline CDR1 is LNHNV and CDR2 is YYDKDF (reference sequence). The V segment lost 6 bases and the J segment 3 bases; nucleotides outside the gene matches: 9. The CDR3: CATRTGLGRTDTQYF. The DNA of the CDR3 is TGTGCCACCAGAACAGGACTAGGTAGAACAGATACGCAGTATTTT.

In its sample, this clonotype was seen many times. The chain links TRBV5-4 to TRBJ2-3; 8 nucleotides agree with TRBD1. CDR3 length: 15 residues. CDR1 and CDR2 (germline): SGHNT, YYREEE (reference sequence). V lost 4 bases and J lost 5; bases outside the gene matches: 9. The CDR3 DNA is TGTGCCAGCAGCAAAAGGACAGGGATCGTAGATACGCAGTATTTT. Protein sequence: CASSKRTGIVDTQYF.

This clonotype was counted ten times or more. The chain couples TRBV25-1 to TRBJ2-2; 9 nucleotides match TRBD1. The CDR3 runs to 16 residues. V lost 6 bases and J lost 4; bases outside the gene matches: 9. Germline V gene sequence: CDR1 MGHDK, CDR2 SYGVNS. CDR3 in amino acids: CASSGAGTGFTGELFF. In nucleotides, the CDR3 is TGTGCCAGCAGCGGGGCCGGGACAGGGTTCACCGGGGAGCTGTTTTTT.

This clonotype was counted at least ten times. The chain's CDR3 is CSARRNNEQFF. CDR3 DNA: TGCAGTGCTAGAAGGAACAATGAGCAGTTCTTC. The chain employs TRBV20-1 and TRBJ2-1, with unresolved D. Germline loops: CDR1 DFQATT, CDR2 SNEGSKA (reference sequence). V lost 2 bases to trimming and J lost 5 bases, with 4 bases between them. CDR3 length equals 11 residues.

This clonotype was observed at least ten times. The V call is TRBV5-4, the J call TRBJ2-3; the D gene is possibly TRBD2 (6 bases). Trimming pared 0 bases from V and 6 bases from J, leaving 17 bases between. Looked up from germline, CDR1 is SGHNT and CDR2 is YYREEE (reference sequence). The CDR3 is 16 amino acids. CDR3 in DNA: TGTGCCAGCAGCTTGGCCTTGCCGGGAGAGTGGGATACGCAGTATTTT. It specifies CASSLALPGEWDTQYF. The full variable domain, with the rest looked up from reference TRBV5-4 and TRBJ2-3, is ETGVTQSPTHLIKTRGQQVTLRCSSQSGHNTVSWYQQALGQGPQFIFQYYREEENGRGNFPPRFSGLQFPNYSSELNVNALELDDSALYLCASSLALPGEWDTQYFGPGTRLTVL.

In its sample, this clonotype was seen many times. The chain links TRBV10-3 to TRBJ1-2; D is unresolved. The germline gives CDR1 ENHRY, CDR2 SYGVKD. The CDR3 length is 13 residues. The V gene lost 7 bases and the J gene lost 8 bases, with 17 bases spanning the gap. The CDR3 protein is CAIKKDPLRGYTF. CDR3 bases: TGTGCCATCAAGAAGGACCCTCTAAGAGGCTACACCTTC.

This clonotype has just a few counts. Possible read error: a much larger clone is one base away. The chain joins TRBV20-1 to TRBJ1-2; D may be TRBD1 (5 bases). V lost 5 bases and J lost 4, with 17 bases in between. Per the germline V gene, CDR1 is DFQATT and CDR2 is SNEGSKA (reference sequence). The CDR3 runs 14 residues. CDR3 loop: CSAARGIGGYGYTF. The CDR3 DNA is TGCAGTGCTGCCCGGGGCATTGGGGGCTATGGCTACACCTTC.

This clonotype was counted only a few times. A read error may explain this, as a much larger clone is one base away. The final CDR3 position lacks the conserved phenylalanine or tryptophan, pointing to a likely read error. The rearrangement uses TRBV5-1 and TRBJ2-7; TRBD2 aligns across 7 bases. J gave up 5 bases and V 0 bases, and 2 bases lay outside the gene matches. The germline V gene has CDR1 SGHRS and CDR2 YFSETQ. CDR3 length: 13 amino acids. CDR3 nucleotides: TGCGCCAGCAGCTTGGAGGGAGGGAACGAGCAGTACCTC. Translated: CASSLEGGNEQYL.

On this clonotype: A read error may be the cause here, since a much bigger clone is one base away. This sequence joins TRBV12-3 or TRBV12-4 and TRBJ1-2; no definite D call. This CDR3 is built from 11 residues. The CDR3 nucleotides read TGTGCCAGCAGGGGTCGACGAGGCTGCACCTTC. Translating it yields CASRGRRGCTF.

Remarks on this clonotype: Just one base apart from a much larger clone, this may be a read error. The chain has TRBV5-1 and TRBJ2-2, with a tentative D call TRBD1 (6 bases). This CDR3 spans 16 amino acids. The V gene lost 6 bases and the J gene lost 0 bases, with 15 bases spanning the gap. Per germline, CDR1 SGHRS and CDR2 YFSETQ. CDR3 sequence: CASNEGTYTNTGELFF. The CDR3 coding sequence is TGCGCCAGCAATGAAGGGACATACACGAACACCGGGGAGCTGTTTTTT.

The chain has TRBV30 and TRBJ1-4; possibly TRBD1 for D (6 bases). Trimming cost V 6 bases and J 4 bases, with 18 bases left between them. CDR3 length: 15 amino acids. Per the germline V gene, CDR1 is GTSNPN and CDR2 is SVGIG (reference sequence). Written as DNA, the CDR3 is TGTGCCTGTAATAAACCGGGACACCGTAATGAAAAACTGTTTTTT. Its translation is CACNKPGHRNEKLFF.

This clonotype was found a few times. V gene TRBV5-4 combines with J gene TRBJ2-5; D is unclear. Per the germline V gene, CDR1 is SGHNT and CDR2 is YYREEE (reference sequence). This CDR3 is built from 12 residues. Trimming stripped 2 bases from V and 6 bases from J, with 8 bases between. The CDR3 DNA is TGTGCCAGCAGCTTTGCCGAGCAGACCCAGTACTTC. This codes for CASSFAEQTQYF.

Concerning this clonotype itself: At one of its ends the junction is not consistent with the germline gene, which may arise from a read error. V and J are TRBV3-1 and TRBJ1-4; D gene uncertain. The CDR3 extends over 12 amino acids. The V gene's germline CDR1 is LGHDT and CDR2 YNNKEL (reference sequence). The CDR3 loop reads CASSQPNEELFF. CDR3 nucleotide sequence: TGTGCCAGCAGCCAGCCTAATGAAGAACTGTTTTTT.

This clonotype was counted many times. The chain combines TRBV5-4 with TRBJ2-1, with D possibly matching TRBD1 (6 bases). This CDR3 contains 12 residues. V lost 3 bases, J lost 12 bases, and 13 bases lay in between. The germline V gene has CDR1 SGHNT and CDR2 YYREEE (reference sequence). CDR3 sequence reads: CASSSQGSGQFF. Here the CDR3 DNA reads TGTGCCAGCAGCTCTCAGGGGAGTGGGCAGTTCTTC.